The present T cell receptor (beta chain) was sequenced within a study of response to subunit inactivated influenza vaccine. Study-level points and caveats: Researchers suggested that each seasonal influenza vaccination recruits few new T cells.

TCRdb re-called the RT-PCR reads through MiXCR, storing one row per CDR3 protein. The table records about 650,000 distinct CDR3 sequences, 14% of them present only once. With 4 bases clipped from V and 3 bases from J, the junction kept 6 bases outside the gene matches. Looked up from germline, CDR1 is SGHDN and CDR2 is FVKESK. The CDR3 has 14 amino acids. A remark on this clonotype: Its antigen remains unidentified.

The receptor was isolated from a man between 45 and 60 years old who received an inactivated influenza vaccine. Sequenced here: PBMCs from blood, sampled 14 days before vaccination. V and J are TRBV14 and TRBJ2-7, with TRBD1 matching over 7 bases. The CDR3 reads CASSPVTGYYEQYF. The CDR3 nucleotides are TGTGCCAGCAGCCCAGTGACAGGGTACTACGAGCAGTACTTC.